One sample yielded the 13 T cell receptor beta chains listed below, sequenced in a study of shared T cell receptors in the human thymus. Generated by immunoSEQ multiplex PCR, the TCRdb table keeps only in-frame clones and is missing some. The sample lists 700,000 or so clones, approximately 83% occurring once. The same specimen was also included in a second study, on human thymus T cells.

Material for sequencing was thymocytes. The receptor source for this set is a girl under three years old with a congenital heart defect.

The chain carries TRBV5-4 and TRBJ1-2; maybe TRBD1 (5 bases). In germline, CDR1 is SGHNT, CDR2 YYREEE (reference sequence). The CDR3 contains 12 residues. V was cut by 4 bases and J by 3 bases, with 7 bases left in between. The CDR3 protein is CASSMGHYGYTF. The CDR3 DNA reads TGTGCCAGCAGCATGGGGCACTATGGCTACACCTTC.

On this clone: At one boundary the junction diverges from the germline segment, which might be a read error. The sample carries other DNA sequences with the same CDR3. The chain is built from TRBV5-1 and TRBJ1-1; tentatively, D is TRBD1 (5 bases). Germline V gene lookup returns CDR1 SGHRS and CDR2 YFSETQ. This CDR3 contains 15 residues. CDR3 loop: CASSYRQSGGTEAFF. The DNA for the CDR3 is TGCGCCAGTAGCTACCGACAGTCGGGGGGCACTGAAGCTTTCTTT. Looking up the rest from reference TRBV5-1 and TRBJ1-1 gives the full variable domain: KAGVTQTPRYLIKTRGQQVTLSCSPISGHRSVSWYQQTPGQGLQFLFEYFSETQRNKGNFPGRFSGRQFSNSRSEMNVSTLELGDSALYLCASSYRQSGGTEAFFGQGTRLTVV.

The V gene is TRBV6-5, the J gene TRBJ2-7; 7 bases are a match to TRBD1. V trimming: 2 bases; J trimming: 2 bases; junction bases outside the gene matches: 9. The CDR3 runs to 16 residues. The V gene's germline CDR1 is MNHEY and CDR2 SVGAGI. For the CDR3, the DNA is TGTGCCAGCAGTTACCCGACAGGGCCGAAGACCTACGAGCAGTACTTC. Translation: CASSYPTGPKTYEQYF.

The J gene is TRBJ1-2, the V gene TRBV19, with 12 bases that match TRBD1. This CDR3 is built from 23 residues. Germline assignment: CDR1 LNHDA and CDR2 SQIVND (reference sequence). The V and J ends lost 3 bases and 5 bases, in that order; junction bases with no gene match: 28. The DNA for the CDR3 is TGTGCCAGTAGTATTATGACGTGTTGGGACAGGGGGCAAGGAAGTGGATTATGGTATGGCTACACCTTC. As protein: CASSIMTCWDRGQGSGLWYGYTF.

The V and J genes are TRBV9 and TRBJ1-3, with unresolved D. Germline CDR1 reads SGDLS; CDR2 reads YYNGEE. The CDR3 totals 14 residues. The germline V and J ends were trimmed by 1 base and 2 bases, with 7 bases remaining between them. DNA of the CDR3: TGTGCCAGCAGCGTAAATTCCGCTGGAAACACCATATATTTT. It is translated as CASSVNSAGNTIYF.

The rearrangement links TRBV10-2 to TRBJ2-3; 11 nucleotides agree with TRBD2. Germline CDR1 WSHSY, CDR2 SAAADI. V lost 10 bases to trimming and J lost 3 bases; unmatched junction nucleotides: 12. CDR3 length: 16 amino acids. For the CDR3, the DNA is TGCGCCACATACCGAAATTCTAGCGGGGGGACAGATACGCAGTATTTT. It codes for CATYRNSSGGTDTQYF.

The J gene is TRBJ2-1, the V gene TRBV25-1; 7 nucleotides agree with TRBD1. V was clipped by 2 bases and J by 2 bases; unmatched bases: 6. The germline V gene encodes CDR1 MGHDK and CDR2 SYGVNS. The CDR3 consists of 16 residues. DNA for the CDR3: TGTGCCAGCAGTGAAACCGGGACAGACACCTACAATGAGCAGTTCTTC. It encodes CASSETGTDTYNEQFF.

The rearrangement links TRBV28 to TRBJ2-7; TRBD1 matches 8 bases. The V gene's germline CDR1 is MDHEN and CDR2 SYDVKM. The CDR3 length is 15 residues. With V trimmed by 2 bases and J by 3 bases, 6 bases remained unmatched. DNA for the CDR3: TGTGCCAGCAGTTTAGGTTCGGGACAGGTCTACGAGCAGTACTTC. It codes for CASSLGSGQVYEQYF.

The rearrangement links TRBV11-2 to TRBJ2-2; 9 bases match TRBD2. The CDR3 loop spans 17 amino acids. Germline V CDR1 and CDR2: SGHAT, FQNNGV. Trimming at V came to 5 bases and at J to 3 bases, leaving 10 bases not matched to a gene. CDR3 coding DNA: TGTGCCAGCAGCCCCTTCTCGCGGGGGGGCGACACCGGGGAGCTGTTTTTT. As protein: CASSPFSRGGDTGELFF.

This chain joins TRBV11-2 and TRBJ2-1; D might be TRBD1 (5 bases). Germline-derived CDR1 and CDR2 are SGHAT and FQNNGV. The CDR3 is 15 amino acids. The V and J ends lost 5 bases and 10 bases respectively, with 21 bases between them. This CDR3 reads CASSVEWGIPGEQFF. The DNA for the CDR3 is TGTGCCAGCAGCGTCGAATGGGGCATTCCAGGGGAGCAGTTCTTC.

The V call is TRBV5-1, the J call TRBJ1-2; D is perhaps TRBD1 (6 bases). The germline gives CDR1 SGHRS, CDR2 YFSETQ. Trimming removed 0 bases at V and 0 bases at J, with 15 bases between. The CDR3 has 17 amino acids. CDR3 DNA: TGCGCCAGCAGCTTGGTTGGCAGGGGAAGTCCTAACTATGGCTACACCTTC. It is translated as CASSLVGRGSPNYGYTF.

J is TRBJ2-3 and V is TRBV5-1; 10 bases align to TRBD2. Germline trimming cut 0 bases from V and 6 bases from J; bases unmatched to any gene: 4. The CDR3 sequence is 15 residues long. Germline V gene data show CDR1 as SGHRS and CDR2 as YFSETQ. The CDR3 DNA follows: TGCGCCAGCAGCTTGGGGGCTAGCGGGGGCGATACGCAGTATTTT. It codes for CASSLGASGGDTQYF. Drawing the rest from reference TRBV5-1 and TRBJ2-3, the complete variable domain is KAGVTQTPRYLIKTRGQQVTLSCSPISGHRSVSWYQQTPGQGLQFLFEYFSETQRNKGNFPGRFSGRQFSNSRSEMNVSTLELGDSALYLCASSLGASGGDTQYFGPGTRLTVL.

The chain carries TRBV19 and TRBJ1-1; 8 bases agree with TRBD1. J lost 3 bases, V lost 2 bases, and 17 bases had no gene match. Per the germline V gene, CDR1 is LNHDA and CDR2 is SQIVND (reference sequence). This CDR3 has 19 residues. The CDR3 region has the DNA TGTGCCAGTAGTATAACTTCCCCTCCCAGGGGGCATCTGGACACTGAAGCTTTCTTT. Residues: CASSITSPPRGHLDTEAFF.